One T cell receptor (beta chain) is described in this entry. Its antigen is undetermined. 13 Jbeta primers and 60 Vbeta primers were used for the PCR. This table comes from immunoSEQ multiplex PCR, and its TCRdb copy is limited to in-frame clones, with some not included. The sample records approximately 150,000 clones, 75% to 80% being singletons. This entry belongs to a study of cytomegalovirus exposure and HLA in healthy donors. Study-wide findings and caveats: As a later analysis showed, a missense DCLRE1C variant was linked to trimming of TCR beta V- and J-genes. Donors were assumed by presence/absence analyses to have roughly uniform sequencing depth.

The clonotype originates from a woman younger than 30 in good health and CMV-seropositive. The sequencing input was PBMCs.

The CDR3 reads CASSIMEGAGNQPQHF. The CDR3 region has the DNA TGTGCCAGTAGTATTATGGAGGGGGCTGGCAATCAGCCCCAGCATTTT. V usage is TRBV19 and J usage is TRBJ1-5; 7 nucleotides agree with TRBD1. Trimming cost V 3 bases and J 2 bases; bases outside gene matches: 7. CDR1 is LNHDA and CDR2 is SQIVND in the germline V gene (reference sequence). The CDR3 is 16 residues long.